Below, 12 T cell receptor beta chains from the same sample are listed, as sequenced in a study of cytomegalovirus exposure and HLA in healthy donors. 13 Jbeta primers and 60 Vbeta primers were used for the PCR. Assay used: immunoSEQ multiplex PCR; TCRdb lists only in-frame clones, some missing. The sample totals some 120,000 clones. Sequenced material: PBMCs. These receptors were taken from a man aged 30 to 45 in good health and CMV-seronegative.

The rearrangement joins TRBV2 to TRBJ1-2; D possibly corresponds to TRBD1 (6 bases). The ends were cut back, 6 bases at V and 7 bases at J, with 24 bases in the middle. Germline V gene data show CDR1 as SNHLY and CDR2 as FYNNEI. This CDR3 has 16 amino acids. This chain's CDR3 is CASRGVVRGLPSGYTF. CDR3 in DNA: TGTGCCAGCAGGGGGGTCGTCAGGGGTCTCCCTAGTGGCTACACCTTC. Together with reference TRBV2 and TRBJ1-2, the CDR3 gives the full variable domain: EPEVTQTPSHQVTQMGQEVILRCVPISNHLYFYWYRQILGQKVEFLVSFYNNEISEKSEIFDDQFSVERPDGSNFTLKIRSTKLEDSAMYFCASRGVVRGLPSGYTFGSGTRLTVV.

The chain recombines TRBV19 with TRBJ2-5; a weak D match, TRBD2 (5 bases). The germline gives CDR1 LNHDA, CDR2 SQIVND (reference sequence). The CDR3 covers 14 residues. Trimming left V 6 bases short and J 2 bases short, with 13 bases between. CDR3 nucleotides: TGTGCCAGTAGATACTCTGGGGAGCAAGAGACCCAGTACTTC. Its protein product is CASRYSGEQETQYF. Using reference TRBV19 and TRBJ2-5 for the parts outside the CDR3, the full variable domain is DGGITQSPKYLFRKEGQNVTLSCEQNLNHDAMYWYRQDPGQGLRLIYYSQIVNDFQKGDIAEGYSVSREKKESFPLTVTSAQKNPTAFYLCASRYSGEQETQYFGPGTRLLVL.

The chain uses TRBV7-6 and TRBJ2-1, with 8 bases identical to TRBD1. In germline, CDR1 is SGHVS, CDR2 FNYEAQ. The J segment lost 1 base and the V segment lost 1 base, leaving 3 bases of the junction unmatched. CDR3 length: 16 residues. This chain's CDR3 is CASSLETGGSYNEQFF. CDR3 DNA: TGTGCCAGCAGCTTAGAAACAGGGGGTTCCTACAATGAGCAGTTCTTC.

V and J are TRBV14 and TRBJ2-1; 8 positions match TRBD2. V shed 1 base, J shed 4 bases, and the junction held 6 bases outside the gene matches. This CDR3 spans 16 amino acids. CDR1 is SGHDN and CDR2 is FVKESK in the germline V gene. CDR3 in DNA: TGTGCCAGCAGCCAAGGGGGCGGGAGGACTTACAATGAGCAGTTCTTC. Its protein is CASSQGGGRTYNEQFF.

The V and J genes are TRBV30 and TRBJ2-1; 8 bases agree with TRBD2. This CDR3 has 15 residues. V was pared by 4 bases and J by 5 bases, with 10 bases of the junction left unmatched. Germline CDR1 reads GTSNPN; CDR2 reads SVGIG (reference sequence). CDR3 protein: CAWMGGRSSDNEQFF. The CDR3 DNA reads TGTGCCTGGATGGGCGGGAGGTCAAGCGACAATGAGCAGTTCTTC.

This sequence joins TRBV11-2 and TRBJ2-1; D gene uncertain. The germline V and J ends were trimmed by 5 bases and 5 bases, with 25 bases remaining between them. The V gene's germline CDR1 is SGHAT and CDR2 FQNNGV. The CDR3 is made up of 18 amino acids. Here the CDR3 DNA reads TGTGCCAGCAGCCCCCTCTCCATCCGGCGGAGCATCGACAATGAGCAGTTCTTC. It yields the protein CASSPLSIRRSIDNEQFF.

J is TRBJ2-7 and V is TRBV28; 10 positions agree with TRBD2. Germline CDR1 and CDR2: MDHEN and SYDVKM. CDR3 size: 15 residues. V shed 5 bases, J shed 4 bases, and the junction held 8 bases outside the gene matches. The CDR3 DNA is TGTGCCAGCAGTCTCCCTAGCGGGAGTAGGTACGAGCAGTACTTC. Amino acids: CASSLPSGSRYEQYF.

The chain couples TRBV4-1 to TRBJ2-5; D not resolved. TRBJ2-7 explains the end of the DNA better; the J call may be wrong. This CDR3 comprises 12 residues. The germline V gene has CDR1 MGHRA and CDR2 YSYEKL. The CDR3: CASTNTLGEQYF. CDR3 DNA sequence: TGCGCCAGCACCAACACGCTGGGCGAGCAGTACTTC.

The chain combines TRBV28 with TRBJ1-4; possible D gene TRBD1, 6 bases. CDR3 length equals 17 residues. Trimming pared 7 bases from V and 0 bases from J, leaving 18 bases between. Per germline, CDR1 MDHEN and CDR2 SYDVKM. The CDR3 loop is CASTGPGHKSTNEKLFF. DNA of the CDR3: TGTGCCAGCACGGGCCCGGGACACAAATCAACTAATGAAAAACTGTTTTTT.

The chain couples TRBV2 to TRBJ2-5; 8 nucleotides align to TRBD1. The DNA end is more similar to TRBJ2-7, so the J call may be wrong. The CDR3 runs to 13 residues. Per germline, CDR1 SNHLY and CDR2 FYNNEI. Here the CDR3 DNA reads TGTGCCAGCAGTACAGGGGGCTCCTACGAGCAGTACTTC. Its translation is CASSTGGSYEQYF.

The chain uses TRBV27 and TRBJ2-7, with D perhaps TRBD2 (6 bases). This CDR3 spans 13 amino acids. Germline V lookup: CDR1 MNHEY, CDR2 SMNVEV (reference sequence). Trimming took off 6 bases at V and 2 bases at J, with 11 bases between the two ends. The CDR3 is CASRSSAAYEQYF. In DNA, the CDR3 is TGTGCCAGCAGATCTAGCGCCGCCTACGAGCAGTACTTC.

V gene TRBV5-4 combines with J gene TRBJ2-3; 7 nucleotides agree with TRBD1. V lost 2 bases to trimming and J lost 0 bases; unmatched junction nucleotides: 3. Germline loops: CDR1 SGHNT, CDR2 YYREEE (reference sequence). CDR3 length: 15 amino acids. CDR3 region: CASSLDRVSTDTQYF. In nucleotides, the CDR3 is TGTGCCAGCAGCTTAGACAGGGTTAGCACAGATACGCAGTATTTT. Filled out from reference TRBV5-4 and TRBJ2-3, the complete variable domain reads ETGVTQSPTHLIKTRGQQVTLRCSSQSGHNTVSWYQQALGQGPQFIFQYYREEENGRGNFPPRFSGLQFPNYSSELNVNALELDDSALYLCASSLDRVSTDTQYFGPGTRLTVL.